This T cell receptor beta chain emerged from a study of blood T cell repertoires in COVID-19. Study as a whole: COVID-19 samples, acute and convalescent, were from the United States, Italy and Spain. The analysed material was cDNA or gDNA that came from T cells, B-cell-depleted T cells, or PBMCs.

As processed by the authors: By means of reference gene primer amplification, nucleated cell counts were estimated. The assay was immunoSEQ multiplex PCR, and TCRdb's table has in-frame clones only and misses some. Clonal size and the V and J genes are those of that table, whereas D and trimming came from the DNA. The sample gives 100,000 to 120,000 clones, roughly 85% of which show up once; over 2% is in the top ten. Germline lookup yields CDR1 SGDLS and CDR2 YYNGEE. The CDR3 loop spans 14 amino acids. J gave up 5 bases and V 4 bases, and 6 bases lay outside the gene matches. The J gene is TRBJ2-5, the V gene TRBV9; 9 bases are a match to TRBD1. Sequencing was carried out using peripheral blood. This receptor was taken from a human donor in a cohort sampled during active COVID-19. The CDR3 region has the DNA TGTGCCAGCAGCCCGACAGGGGGAGGTGAGACCCAGTACTTC. Translating it yields CASSPTGGGETQYF.